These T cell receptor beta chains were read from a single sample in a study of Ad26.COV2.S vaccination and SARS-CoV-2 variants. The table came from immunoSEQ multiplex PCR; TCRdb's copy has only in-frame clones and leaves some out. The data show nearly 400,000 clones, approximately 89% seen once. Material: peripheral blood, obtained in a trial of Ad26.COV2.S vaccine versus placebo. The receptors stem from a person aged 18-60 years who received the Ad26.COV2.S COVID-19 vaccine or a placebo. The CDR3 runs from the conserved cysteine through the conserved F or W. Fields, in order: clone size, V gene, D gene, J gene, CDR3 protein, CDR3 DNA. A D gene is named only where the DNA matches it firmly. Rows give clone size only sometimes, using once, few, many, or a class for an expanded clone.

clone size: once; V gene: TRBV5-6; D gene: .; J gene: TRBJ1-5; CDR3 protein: CASSGPGSNQPQHF; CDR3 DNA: TGTGCCAGCAGCGGGCCTGGTAGCAATCAGCCCCAGCATTTT
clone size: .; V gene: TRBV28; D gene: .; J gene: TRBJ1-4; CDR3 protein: CASSSAGRTNEKLFF; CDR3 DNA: TGTGCCAGCAGTTCCGCAGGGAGAACTAATGAAAAACTGTTTTTT
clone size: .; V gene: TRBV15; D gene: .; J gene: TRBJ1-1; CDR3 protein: CATRPDSGWNTEAFF; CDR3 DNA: TGTGCCACCAGGCCGGACAGTGGTTGGAACACTGAAGCTTTCTTT
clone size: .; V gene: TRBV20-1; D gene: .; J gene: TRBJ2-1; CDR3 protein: CSAWAGIEQFF; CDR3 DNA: TGCAGTGCTTGGGCCGGGATTGAGCAGTTCTTC
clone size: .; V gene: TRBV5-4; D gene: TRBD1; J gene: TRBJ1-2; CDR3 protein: CASSQGSGTANYGYTF; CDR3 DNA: TGTGCCAGCAGCCAAGGATCCGGGACAGCTAACTATGGCTACACCTTC
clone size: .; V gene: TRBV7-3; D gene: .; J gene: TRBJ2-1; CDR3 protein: CASSPTPSYEQFF; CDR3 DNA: TGTGCCAGCAGCCCCACCCCTAGCTATGAGCAGTTCTTC
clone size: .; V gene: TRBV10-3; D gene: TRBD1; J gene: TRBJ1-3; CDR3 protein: CAISSGTGSISGNTIYF; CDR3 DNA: TGTGCCATCAGCTCCGGGACAGGGAGTATCTCTGGAAACACCATATATTTT
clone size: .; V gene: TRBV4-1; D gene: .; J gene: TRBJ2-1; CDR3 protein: CASSQTPNSYNEQFF; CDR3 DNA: TGCGCCAGCAGCCAGACACCGAACTCCTACAATGAGCAGTTCTTC
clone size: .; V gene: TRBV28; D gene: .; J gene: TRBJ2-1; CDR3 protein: CASSAPAEQFF; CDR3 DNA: TGTGCCAGCAGTGCCCCTGCCGAGCAGTTCTTC
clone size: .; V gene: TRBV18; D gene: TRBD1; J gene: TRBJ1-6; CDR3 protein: CASSPQGAGSPLHF; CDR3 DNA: TGTGCCAGCTCACCACAGGGGGCGGGTTCACCCCTCCACTTT
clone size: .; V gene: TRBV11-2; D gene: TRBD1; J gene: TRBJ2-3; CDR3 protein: CASRKLTGFTDTQYF; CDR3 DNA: TGTGCCAGCAGAAAGCTGACAGGGTTCACAGATACGCAGTATTTT
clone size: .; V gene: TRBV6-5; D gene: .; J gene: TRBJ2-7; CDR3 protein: CASSYAPSSYEQYF; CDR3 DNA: TGTGCCAGCAGTTATGCCCCTAGCTCCTACGAGCAGTACTTC
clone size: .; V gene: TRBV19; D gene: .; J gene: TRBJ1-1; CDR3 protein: CASSIGWSEAFF; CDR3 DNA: TGTGCCAGTAGTATAGGGTGGAGTGAAGCTTTCTTT
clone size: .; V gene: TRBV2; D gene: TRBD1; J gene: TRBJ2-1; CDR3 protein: CASRGTGGAYNEQFF; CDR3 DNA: TGTGCCAGCAGGGGGACAGGGGGCGCGTACAATGAGCAGTTCTTC
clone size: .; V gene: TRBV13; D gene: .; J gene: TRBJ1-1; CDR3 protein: CASSVNTEAFF; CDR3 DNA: TGTGCCAGCAGCGTTAACACTGAAGCTTTCTTT
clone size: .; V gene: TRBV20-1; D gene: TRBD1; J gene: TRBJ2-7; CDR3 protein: CSASRQGEQYF; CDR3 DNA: TGCAGTGCTTCGCGACAGGGCGAGCAGTACTTC
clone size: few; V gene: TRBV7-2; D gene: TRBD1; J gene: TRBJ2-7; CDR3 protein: CASSREGTVSEQYF; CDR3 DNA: TGTGCCAGCAGCCGCGAGGGGACAGTAAGCGAGCAGTACTTC
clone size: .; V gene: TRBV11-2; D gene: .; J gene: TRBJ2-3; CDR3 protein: CASSLALAGGTDTQYF; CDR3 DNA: TGTGCCAGCAGCTTAGCGCTAGCAGGGGGCACAGATACGCAGTATTTT
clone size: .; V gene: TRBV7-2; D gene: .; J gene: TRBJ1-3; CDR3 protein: CASSLGGVGNTIYF; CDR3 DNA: TGTGCCAGCAGCTTAGGGGGCGTAGGAAACACCATATATTTT
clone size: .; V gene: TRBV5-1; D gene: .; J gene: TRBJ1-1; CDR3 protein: CASSWRGKTEAFF; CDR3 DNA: TGCGCCAGCAGCTGGAGGGGGAAGACTGAAGCTTTCTTT
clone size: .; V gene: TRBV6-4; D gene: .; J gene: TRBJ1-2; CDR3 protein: CASSVRGGYGYTF; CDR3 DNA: TGTGCCAGCAGTGTCAGAGGGGGCTATGGCTACACCTTC
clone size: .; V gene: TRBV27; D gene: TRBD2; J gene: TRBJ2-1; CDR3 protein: CASSLTAGGYNEQFF; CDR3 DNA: TGTGCCAGCAGTTTGACAGCGGGAGGGTACAATGAGCAGTTCTTC
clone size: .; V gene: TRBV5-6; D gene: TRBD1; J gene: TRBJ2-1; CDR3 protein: CASRSERQGYYNEQFF; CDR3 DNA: TGTGCCAGCAGGAGTGAGCGACAGGGGTACTACAATGAGCAGTTCTTC
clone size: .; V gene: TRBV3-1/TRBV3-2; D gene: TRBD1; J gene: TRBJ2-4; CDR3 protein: CASSQWDSRLAKNIQYF; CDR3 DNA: TGTGCCAGCAGCCAGTGGGACAGCAGACTAGCCAAAAACATTCAGTACTTC
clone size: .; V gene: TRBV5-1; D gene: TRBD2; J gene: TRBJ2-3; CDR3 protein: CASRAPSGSGGDTQYF; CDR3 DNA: TGCGCCAGCAGAGCCCCTAGCGGGAGTGGAGGAGATACGCAGTATTTT
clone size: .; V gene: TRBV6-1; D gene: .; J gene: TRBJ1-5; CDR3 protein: CASSEHRDTLSNQPQHF; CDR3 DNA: TGTGCCAGCAGCGAACACCGGGACACACTTAGCAATCAGCCCCAGCATTTT
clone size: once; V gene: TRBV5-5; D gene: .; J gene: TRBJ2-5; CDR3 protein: CASSFYGIEAGSQYF; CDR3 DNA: TGTGCCAGCAGCTTTTATGGGATTGAGGCCGGGTCCCAGTACTTC
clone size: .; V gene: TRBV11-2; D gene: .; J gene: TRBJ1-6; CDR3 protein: CASSPSRGSPLHF; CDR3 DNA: TGTGCCAGCAGCCCCTCTCGGGGATCACCCCTCCACTTT
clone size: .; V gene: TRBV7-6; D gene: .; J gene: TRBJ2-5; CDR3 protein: CASSPYARETQYF; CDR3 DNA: TGTGCCAGCAGCCCCTACGCGAGAGAGACCCAGTACTTC
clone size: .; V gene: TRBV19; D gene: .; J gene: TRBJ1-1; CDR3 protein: CASREWDRVNTEAFF; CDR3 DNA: TGTGCCAGTAGGGAGTGGGATAGGGTGAACACTGAAGCTTTCTTT
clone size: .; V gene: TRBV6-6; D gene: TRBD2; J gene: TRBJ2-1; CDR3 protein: CASSYTAGGEQFF; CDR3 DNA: TGTGCCAGCAGTTACACGGCGGGGGGTGAGCAGTTCTTC
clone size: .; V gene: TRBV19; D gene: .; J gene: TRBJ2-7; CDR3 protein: CASSIGPSGEQYF; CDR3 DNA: TGTGCCAGTAGTATAGGGCCTTCCGGCGAGCAGTACTTC